Listed here are 30 T cell receptor beta chains from one sample, sequenced in a study of T cells of healthy individuals. TCRdb reanalysed the 5' RACE reads using MiXCR and keeps one entry per CDR3 protein. The sample contains more than 85,000 distinct CDR3 sequences, under 20% of which appear only once. The receptors derive from a human donor in good health.

A few counts support this clonotype. The chain has TRBV5-1 and TRBJ1-5, with D possibly being TRBD1 (5 bases). CDR1 is SGHRS, CDR2 YFSETQ, per germline. The CDR3 is 14 residues long. V lost 8 bases and J lost 6, with 18 bases in between. The DNA for the CDR3 is TGCGCCAGTAATGAAGGGGCAGAAGGTCAGCCCCAGCATTTT. Its protein product is CASNEGAEGQPQHF.

This clonotype was counted at least ten times. The V gene is TRBV5-5, the J gene TRBJ2-4; 12 bases match TRBD2. There are 16 residues in the CDR3. Losses at the gene ends were 3 bases for V and 1 base for J; bases not matched to a gene: 2. CDR1 SGHKS and CDR2 YYEKEE come from the germline V gene (reference sequence). The CDR3 region is CASSSTSGRAKNIQYF. CDR3 in DNA: TGTGCCAGCAGCTCAACTAGCGGGAGGGCCAAAAACATTCAGTACTTC. The whole variable domain, remainder taken from reference TRBV5-5 and TRBJ2-4, is DAGVTQSPTHLIKTRGQQVTLRCSPISGHKSVSWYQQVLGQGPQFIFQYYEKEERGRGNFPDRFSARQFPNYSSELNVNALLLGDSALYLCASSSTSGRAKNIQYFGAGTRLSVL.

This chain uses TRBV9 with TRBJ2-7; D remains ambiguous. The CDR3 extends over 14 amino acids. Trimming cost V 0 bases and J 2 bases, with 9 bases left between them. From germline, CDR1 is SGDLS and CDR2 YYNGEE. CDR3 nucleotide sequence: TGTGCCAGCAGCGTAGAGGATGCCCCCTACGAGCAGTACTTC. Translation: CASSVEDAPYEQYF.

V gene TRBV6-1 combines with J gene TRBJ2-2, with D possibly being TRBD1 or TRBD2 (5 bases each). Germline-derived CDR1 and CDR2 are MNHNS and SASEGT. The CDR3 covers 14 residues. Trimming cost V 3 bases and J 6 bases, with 11 bases left between them. The CDR3 here is CASSDRVEAGELFF. CDR3 sequence (DNA): TGTGCCAGCAGTGACAGGGTGGAGGCCGGGGAGCTGTTTTTT.

The V call is TRBV5-1, the J call TRBJ2-1, with D perhaps matching TRBD2 (5 bases). The germline CDR1 and CDR2 sequences are SGHRS and YFSETQ. The CDR3 has 15 residues. V lost 4 bases to trimming and J lost 0 bases, with 11 bases between them. CDR3 region: CASSVSGSSYNEQFF. The CDR3 nucleotides are TGCGCCAGCAGCGTGAGCGGAAGCTCCTACAATGAGCAGTTCTTC.

This clonotype was counted ten times or more. The chain joins TRBV20-1 to TRBJ1-5, with 8 bases lining up with TRBD1. With V trimmed by 5 bases and J by 6 bases, 6 bases remained unmatched. The germline V gene has CDR1 DFQATT and CDR2 SNEGSKA (reference sequence). This CDR3 contains 13 residues. The CDR3 spells CSAWDRPPQPQHF. Written as DNA, the CDR3 is TGCAGTGCTTGGGACAGGCCACCTCAGCCCCAGCATTTT.

This clonotype came up a few times. V usage is TRBV4-3 and J usage is TRBJ1-2; tentatively, D is TRBD1 (5 bases). CDR1 and CDR2 (germline): LGHNA, YSLEER. V lost 0 bases and J 7 bases, leaving 12 bases between the germline ends. The CDR3 extends over 14 amino acids. Here the CDR3 DNA reads TGCGCCAGCAGCCAAGACGGGGTGACAGCTGGCTACACCTTC. The encoded protein is CASSQDGVTAGYTF.

In this sample, this clonotype turned up a few times. The V call is TRBV4-1, the J call TRBJ2-1; TRBD2 might be the D (5 bases). V dropped 4 bases and J dropped 3 bases, with 10 bases sitting between them. CDR1 MGHRA and CDR2 YSYEKL come from the germline V gene. This CDR3 has 14 amino acids. The chain's CDR3 is CASSRVTSYNEQFF. CDR3 sequence (DNA): TGCGCCAGCAGCCGAGTAACTAGCTACAATGAGCAGTTCTTC.

This clonotype has just a few counts. The V gene is TRBV27, the J gene TRBJ1-1; D is unclear. CDR3 size: 15 residues. V shed 4 bases and J shed 0 bases, with 12 bases lying between them. Germline CDR1 is MNHEY and CDR2 is SMNVEV (reference sequence). CDR3 nucleotides: TGTGCCAGCAGTTCCCCCCCGGCCATGAACACTGAAGCTTTCTTT. Residues: CASSSPPAMNTEAFF.

This clonotype was counted only a few times. The chain combines TRBV29-1 with TRBJ2-3; 9 nucleotides line up with TRBD2. CDR3 size: 15 residues. From germline, CDR1 is SQVTM and CDR2 ANQGSEA. The trim removed 2 bases at V and 2 bases at J, leaving 5 bases unmatched. Here the CDR3 reads CSVELGGGVTDTQYF. DNA for the CDR3: TGCAGCGTTGAACTTGGCGGGGGGGTCACAGATACGCAGTATTTT.

This sequence joins TRBV7-3 and TRBJ2-1, with D unresolved. The V and J ends lost 1 base and 0 bases respectively, with 10 bases between them. This CDR3 has 16 amino acids. Germline V lookup: CDR1 SGHTA, CDR2 FQGTGA. CDR3 protein: CASSLRAGDSYNEQFF. CDR3 DNA sequence: TGTGCCAGCAGCTTAAGGGCAGGTGACTCCTACAATGAGCAGTTCTTC.

This clonotype was observed many times. V is TRBV7-9 and J is TRBJ2-1, with a tentative D call TRBD2 (5 bases). There are 13 residues in the CDR3. CDR1 and CDR2 from the germline V gene are SEHNR and FQNEAQ (reference sequence). The V end lost 5 bases, the J end lost 4 bases, and 9 bases lay between the germline ends. The CDR3 loop reads CASSPRTYNEQFF. The CDR3 DNA follows: TGTGCCAGCAGCCCTCGGACTTACAATGAGCAGTTCTTC.

The genes are TRBV28 and TRBJ1-5; D is possibly TRBD1 (6 bases). CDR3 size: 17 residues. In germline, CDR1 is MDHEN, CDR2 SYDVKM. Trimming took 8 bases from V and 5 from J, leaving 25 bases between them. CDR3 bases: TGTGCCAGCGACCCTTCCGGGAGCACCGGGGGCGATCAGCCCCAGCATTTT. As protein: CASDPSGSTGGDQPQHF.

This sequence joins TRBV20-1 and TRBJ1-4; D gene ambiguous. Trimming stripped 6 bases from V and 0 bases from J, with 11 bases between. The V gene's germline CDR1 is DFQATT and CDR2 SNEGSKA (reference sequence). The CDR3 is 14 amino acids. The CDR3 nucleotides read TGCAGTGCCTTCCACAGCTCAACTAATGAAAAACTGTTTTTT. This encodes CSAFHSSTNEKLFF.

Ten or more counts support this clonotype. The V and J genes are TRBV4-3 and TRBJ1-5; no firm D call. Germline loops: CDR1 LGHNA, CDR2 YSLEER. This CDR3 region has 15 residues. V lost 0 bases to trimming and J lost 3 bases, with 9 bases between them. CDR3 DNA: TGCGCCAGCAGCCAAGATTACAGCTTCAATCAGCCCCAGCATTTT. Translation: CASSQDYSFNQPQHF.

This chain uses TRBV7-2 with TRBJ2-7; 10 nucleotides align to TRBD1. Per germline, CDR1 SGHTA and CDR2 FQGNSA. The V and J ends lost 3 bases and 5 bases, in that order; junction bases with no gene match: 4. The length of the CDR3 is 14 residues. This CDR3 is CASSLGQGWDEQYF. The DNA of the CDR3 is TGTGCCAGCAGCTTGGGACAGGGGTGGGACGAGCAGTACTTC.

This clonotype was counted only a few times. The chain recombines TRBV12-3 or TRBV12-4 with TRBJ2-3; the match to TRBD2 covers 7 bases. Trimming at V came to 2 bases and at J to 10 bases, leaving 3 bases not matched to a gene. This CDR3 region has 12 residues. The CDR3 spells CASSLRGLPQYF. In nucleotides, the CDR3 is TGTGCCAGCAGTTTAAGGGGACTACCGCAGTATTTT.

V gene TRBV25-1 combines with J gene TRBJ2-1; TRBD1 matches at 9 bases. The CDR3 runs to 16 residues. V trimming: 3 bases; J trimming: 3 bases; junction bases outside the gene matches: 6. CDR1 is MGHDK, CDR2 SYGVNS, per germline. The CDR3 DNA reads as TGTGCCAGCAGTGACACAGGGGGCGTTAACTACAATGAGCAGTTCTTC. It specifies CASSDTGGVNYNEQFF. Looking up the rest from reference TRBV25-1 and TRBJ2-1 gives the full variable domain: EADIYQTPRYLVIGTGKKITLECSQTMGHDKMYWYQQDPGMELHLIHYSYGVNSTEKGDLSSESTVSRIRTEHFPLTLESARPSHTSQYLCASSDTGGVNYNEQFFGPGTRLTVL.

This rearrangement joins TRBV6-2 or TRBV6-3 to TRBJ2-3; D is unclear. The CDR3 totals 12 residues. In germline, CDR1 is MNHEY, CDR2 SVGEGT. V lost 4 bases and J 6 bases, leaving 8 bases between the germline ends. The CDR3 DNA reads as TGTGCCAGCAGTTCAGAGTTGGATACGCAGTATTTT. It translates to CASSSELDTQYF.

Details on this clonotype: Mismatch with germline at one junction end may stem from a read error. The chain is built from TRBV10-3 and TRBJ2-3, with 7 bases identical to TRBD1. CDR1 and CDR2 (germline): ENHRY, SYGVKD. This CDR3 contains 13 residues. The CDR3 is CAITRDSTHTQYF. CDR3 in DNA: TGTGCCATCACCCGGGACAGCACACATACGCAGTATTTT.

DNA for the CDR3: TGCGCCAGCAGCCCCCGGACTAGCGGGCCCTACGAGCAGTACTTC. It translates to CASSPRTSGPYEQYF. The chain joins TRBV5-1 to TRBJ2-7; TRBD2 matches 11 bases. The CDR3 has 15 amino acids. Germline trimming cut 4 bases from V and 2 bases from J; bases unmatched to any gene: 5. Per germline, CDR1 SGHRS and CDR2 YFSETQ. Supplemented by reference TRBV5-1 and TRBJ2-7, the full variable domain reads KAGVTQTPRYLIKTRGQQVTLSCSPISGHRSVSWYQQTPGQGLQFLFEYFSETQRNKGNFPGRFSGRQFSNSRSEMNVSTLELGDSALYLCASSPRTSGPYEQYFGPGTRLTVT.

The chain links TRBV3-1 to TRBJ2-3; TRBD2 matches 8 bases. J gave up 6 bases and V 4 bases, and 6 bases lay outside the gene matches. Germline CDR1 is LGHDT and CDR2 is YNNKEL (reference sequence). The CDR3 sequence is 14 residues long. DNA for the CDR3: TGTGCCAGCAGCCGAGGGACTAGGTGGGATACGCAGTATTTT. Its translation: CASSRGTRWDTQYF.

This clonotype was counted at least ten times. The rearrangement links TRBV4-3 to TRBJ2-4; 8 nucleotides align to TRBD2. Trimming took 4 bases from V and 4 from J; bases not matched to a gene: 6. Looked up from germline, CDR1 is LGHNA and CDR2 is YSLEER. The length of the CDR3 is 15 residues. The CDR3 region has the DNA TGCGCCAGCAGCCCAGCGGGGGACACAAAAAACATTCAGTACTTC. It specifies CASSPAGDTKNIQYF.

This clonotype was observed a handful of times. V is TRBV9 and J is TRBJ2-3; 12 bases fit TRBD2. CDR1 and CDR2 from the germline V gene are SGDLS and YYNGEE. CDR3 size: 16 residues. Losses at the gene ends were 3 bases for V and 2 bases for J; bases not matched to a gene: 4. The CDR3 sequence: CASSAGTSGYTDTQYF. The CDR3 nucleotides are TGTGCCAGCAGCGCCGGGACTAGCGGGTACACAGATACGCAGTATTTT.

This chain connects TRBV6-2 or TRBV6-3 to TRBJ2-1, with D maybe TRBD2 (7 bases). The germline CDR1 and CDR2 sequences are MNHEY and SVGEGT. The V end lost 8 bases, the J end lost 9 bases, and 20 bases lay between the germline ends. The CDR3 extends over 14 amino acids. CDR3 sequence: CASAQGGAFGEQFF. The CDR3 DNA reads TGTGCCAGCGCGCAAGGGGGGGCCTTTGGTGAGCAGTTCTTC.

This clonotype has ten or more counts. The chain employs TRBV11-2 and TRBJ2-4; 8 bases agree with TRBD2. The CDR3 is 14 residues long. The V and J ends lost 5 bases and 5 bases, in that order; junction bases with no gene match: 5. Germline CDR1 reads SGHAT; CDR2 reads FQNNGV. The CDR3 DNA reads TGTGCCAGCAGCGACAGCGGGGGTGAAAACATTCAGTACTTC. It is translated as CASSDSGGENIQYF.

In its sample, this clonotype was seen many times. The rearrangement links TRBV12-3 or TRBV12-4 to TRBJ1-5; unclear D gene. This CDR3 spans 12 amino acids. Deletions cut 5 bases from V and 6 bases from J, with 8 bases between. The CDR3 reads CASSHSGQPQHF. The DNA of the CDR3 is TGTGCCAGCAGTCACAGTGGTCAGCCCCAGCATTTT.

This clonotype has only a few counts. This sequence joins TRBV6-1 and TRBJ1-4; the match to TRBD1 covers 8 bases. This CDR3 comprises 15 residues. Germline trimming cut 7 bases from V and 4 bases from J; bases unmatched to any gene: 8. Per germline, CDR1 MNHNS and CDR2 SASEGT. CDR3 in DNA: TGTGCCAGCAAAATACAGGGGGACCGTAATGAAAAACTGTTTTTT. Protein product: CASKIQGDRNEKLFF.

This clonotype was detected many times. This chain links TRBV21-1 with TRBJ2-7; the D call in the table, TRBD2, was not verified against the DNA. TRBV21-1 is a known pseudogene. The CDR3 is 19 residues long. The CDR3 protein is CASSPELAGPRLLPYEQYF. In DNA, the CDR3 is TGTGCCAGCAGTCCAGAACTAGCGGGACCTCGCCTACTACCCTACGAGCAGTACTTC.

The chain has TRBV15 and TRBJ1-6, with D maybe TRBD1 (6 bases). Trimming pared 8 bases from V and 10 bases from J, leaving 15 bases between. CDR1 is LNHNV, CDR2 YYDKDF, per germline (reference sequence). CDR3 size: 13 residues. CDR3 amino acids: CATSPGVGSPLHF. The CDR3 DNA follows: TGTGCCACCTCGCCAGGGGTTGGCTCACCCCTCCACTTT.